Sequencing of this TCR beta chain was carried out in a study of shared clonotypes between healthy human individuals (dated by TCRdb to between 2020 and 2021). Context from the whole study: The cohort comprised a couple of women and a few men aged 18 to 49 years. The study deeply sequenced blood TCR repertoires of about 5 healthy adults to estimate repertoire size and the extent of clonotype sharing between individuals. Between about 0.8 and 9 billion PBMCs per donor were obtained by leukapheresis. Different laboratories and diverse techniques were used to prepare libraries and sequence TCR repertoires, to increase sequencing depth and limit assay-specific biases. For each donor, CD4 naive and CD4 memory were each given three plates, CD8 naive was given two plates, and CD8 memory was given one plate.

Healthy HIV-negative adults with no recently reported acute infections or vaccinations were included as donors. Only Caucasian adults living in Nashville, Tennessee, USA were represented among the donors. CD4+ T cells were enriched by magnetic negative selection, after which naive cells were positively selected on CD45RA and the negative fraction was taken as the memory subset. Blood was obtained by leukapheresis, after which PBMCs were separated by Ficoll-Histopaque density gradient centrifugation and cryopreserved in liquid nitrogen vapor phase. Analytical flow cytometry was used to check the purity and quantity of each magnetically sorted T cell population. Genomic DNA was isolated from each sorted fraction and quantified by UV absorbance on a Nanodrop 2000c. The study at large found these results: Approximately 5% of naive CD4, around 4% of naive CD8, roughly 2.4% of memory CD4, and around 0.42% of memory CD8 clonotypes were shared across several donors. Compared with non-shared clonotypes, the clonotypes found in all four sorted-subset donors had higher generation probabilities. Estimated clonotype richness was generally larger for naive than for memory subsets. Because the study included a small number of donors, the genetic and exposure-history diversity represented was limited. Even with the large sequencing depth, rarefaction of the sorted-subset datasets indicated that sequencing was incomplete. Based on pairwise subsampling, the degree of clonotype sharing among donors was expected to be affected by sequencing depth. Only blood was sampled, and tissue TCR repertoires likely differ from those in blood.

About this clone itself: Its antigen target is currently unknown. No base quality values were provided; no much bigger clone lies one nucleotide off.

The CDR3 runs 13 residues from the cysteine to the phenylalanine. Only the CDR3 DNA stays, 39 bases, in frame from base 1. Using the deep immunoSEQ assay, multiplex PCR amplified TCR CDR3 regions from genomic DNA. Genomic DNA extracted from each cell subset was distributed evenly over all wells of several immunoSEQ 96-well plates, and each plate served as one replicate. For sorted subsets, roughly 0.2 ug genomic DNA, equal to 30,000 or so T cell genomes, was loaded into each replicate PCR. The purified libraries were quantified using a Qubit 3.0 fluorometer, sized with a Bioanalyzer 2100, and then quantified again using the KAPA Library Quantification kit. Each immunoSEQ 96-well plate was sequenced on its own single-read 150-cycle Illumina NextSeq 550 flow cell. Per the authors' processing: Because only junctional sequences without quality scores were contained in the immunoSEQ output, filtering matching that applied to full-length reads could not be performed. Sequences were annotated with PyIR, a Python wrapper for IgBLAST v1.9, using IMGT germline references to assign V/J genes and CDR3. Reads with weak V/J assignments (E-value above 1e-6), missing CDR3, stop codons, out-of-frame junctions, or ambiguous translated residues were removed. A V3J clonotype was defined by an identical inferred V gene, J gene, and CDR3 amino acid sequence. To compute the percentage overlap between repertoires, the number of shared unique clonotypes was divided by the size of the smaller repertoire. RTK rarefaction, the Chao1 estimator, and Recon v2.1 estimates of unobserved clonotypes were used to assess repertoire richness. Generation probabilities for all TCRbeta clonotypes obtained by the gDNA method from a few donors were computed using OLGA. This is the immuneACCESS table as TCRdb keeps it, with only in-frame sequences that have V and J called. A part of the clones is gone; compared with another copy, unresolved V genes explain less than half, and the rest is unexplained. V and J calls and clone size come straight from that table; D and trimming were deduced from the DNA. The sample table records about 2 million clones; 95% of these occur just once. Jointly, the top ten make up 0.1% to 0.15% of the sample.

Input material: naive CD4+ T cells sorted from blood. This specimen's cell subset or site label, interpreted: CD45RA+ positively selected. The chain employs TRBV21-1 and TRBJ1-4. TRBV21-1 is noted as a pseudogene. This receptor was obtained from a man younger than 35 in good health. The DNA is TGTGCCAGCCCTATGGATCCTAATGAAAAACTGTTTTTT. This is translated as CASPMDPNEKLFF.